The T cell receptor (beta chain) under discussion was sequenced for a study of Graves' ophthalmopathy and Graves' hyperthyroidism. Between the trimmed V and J ends, which lost 3 bases and 8 bases, there was a span of 14 bases. Germline V lookup: CDR1 MNHNS, CDR2 SASEGT. This CDR3 is 14 amino acids long. Amplification targeted the TCR beta CDR3 regions, with RNA transcripts as the source material. An opening RT-PCR round employed HTBI primers and preceded a second-round multiplex PCR. TCRdb ran MiXCR on the multiplex PCR reads and lists one entry per CDR3 protein. This repertoire shows about 400,000 distinct CDR3 sequences, roughly 18% found once; its top ten account for roughly 1.6%.

What was sequenced was peripheral blood. The chain recombines TRBV6-1 with TRBJ2-4; D ambiguous. This clonotype originated in a woman younger than 30 with Graves' ophthalmopathy. The CDR3 here is CASSEHVGRYIQYF. The CDR3 DNA reads as TGTGCCAGCAGTGAGCACGTGGGCAGGTACATTCAGTACTTC.